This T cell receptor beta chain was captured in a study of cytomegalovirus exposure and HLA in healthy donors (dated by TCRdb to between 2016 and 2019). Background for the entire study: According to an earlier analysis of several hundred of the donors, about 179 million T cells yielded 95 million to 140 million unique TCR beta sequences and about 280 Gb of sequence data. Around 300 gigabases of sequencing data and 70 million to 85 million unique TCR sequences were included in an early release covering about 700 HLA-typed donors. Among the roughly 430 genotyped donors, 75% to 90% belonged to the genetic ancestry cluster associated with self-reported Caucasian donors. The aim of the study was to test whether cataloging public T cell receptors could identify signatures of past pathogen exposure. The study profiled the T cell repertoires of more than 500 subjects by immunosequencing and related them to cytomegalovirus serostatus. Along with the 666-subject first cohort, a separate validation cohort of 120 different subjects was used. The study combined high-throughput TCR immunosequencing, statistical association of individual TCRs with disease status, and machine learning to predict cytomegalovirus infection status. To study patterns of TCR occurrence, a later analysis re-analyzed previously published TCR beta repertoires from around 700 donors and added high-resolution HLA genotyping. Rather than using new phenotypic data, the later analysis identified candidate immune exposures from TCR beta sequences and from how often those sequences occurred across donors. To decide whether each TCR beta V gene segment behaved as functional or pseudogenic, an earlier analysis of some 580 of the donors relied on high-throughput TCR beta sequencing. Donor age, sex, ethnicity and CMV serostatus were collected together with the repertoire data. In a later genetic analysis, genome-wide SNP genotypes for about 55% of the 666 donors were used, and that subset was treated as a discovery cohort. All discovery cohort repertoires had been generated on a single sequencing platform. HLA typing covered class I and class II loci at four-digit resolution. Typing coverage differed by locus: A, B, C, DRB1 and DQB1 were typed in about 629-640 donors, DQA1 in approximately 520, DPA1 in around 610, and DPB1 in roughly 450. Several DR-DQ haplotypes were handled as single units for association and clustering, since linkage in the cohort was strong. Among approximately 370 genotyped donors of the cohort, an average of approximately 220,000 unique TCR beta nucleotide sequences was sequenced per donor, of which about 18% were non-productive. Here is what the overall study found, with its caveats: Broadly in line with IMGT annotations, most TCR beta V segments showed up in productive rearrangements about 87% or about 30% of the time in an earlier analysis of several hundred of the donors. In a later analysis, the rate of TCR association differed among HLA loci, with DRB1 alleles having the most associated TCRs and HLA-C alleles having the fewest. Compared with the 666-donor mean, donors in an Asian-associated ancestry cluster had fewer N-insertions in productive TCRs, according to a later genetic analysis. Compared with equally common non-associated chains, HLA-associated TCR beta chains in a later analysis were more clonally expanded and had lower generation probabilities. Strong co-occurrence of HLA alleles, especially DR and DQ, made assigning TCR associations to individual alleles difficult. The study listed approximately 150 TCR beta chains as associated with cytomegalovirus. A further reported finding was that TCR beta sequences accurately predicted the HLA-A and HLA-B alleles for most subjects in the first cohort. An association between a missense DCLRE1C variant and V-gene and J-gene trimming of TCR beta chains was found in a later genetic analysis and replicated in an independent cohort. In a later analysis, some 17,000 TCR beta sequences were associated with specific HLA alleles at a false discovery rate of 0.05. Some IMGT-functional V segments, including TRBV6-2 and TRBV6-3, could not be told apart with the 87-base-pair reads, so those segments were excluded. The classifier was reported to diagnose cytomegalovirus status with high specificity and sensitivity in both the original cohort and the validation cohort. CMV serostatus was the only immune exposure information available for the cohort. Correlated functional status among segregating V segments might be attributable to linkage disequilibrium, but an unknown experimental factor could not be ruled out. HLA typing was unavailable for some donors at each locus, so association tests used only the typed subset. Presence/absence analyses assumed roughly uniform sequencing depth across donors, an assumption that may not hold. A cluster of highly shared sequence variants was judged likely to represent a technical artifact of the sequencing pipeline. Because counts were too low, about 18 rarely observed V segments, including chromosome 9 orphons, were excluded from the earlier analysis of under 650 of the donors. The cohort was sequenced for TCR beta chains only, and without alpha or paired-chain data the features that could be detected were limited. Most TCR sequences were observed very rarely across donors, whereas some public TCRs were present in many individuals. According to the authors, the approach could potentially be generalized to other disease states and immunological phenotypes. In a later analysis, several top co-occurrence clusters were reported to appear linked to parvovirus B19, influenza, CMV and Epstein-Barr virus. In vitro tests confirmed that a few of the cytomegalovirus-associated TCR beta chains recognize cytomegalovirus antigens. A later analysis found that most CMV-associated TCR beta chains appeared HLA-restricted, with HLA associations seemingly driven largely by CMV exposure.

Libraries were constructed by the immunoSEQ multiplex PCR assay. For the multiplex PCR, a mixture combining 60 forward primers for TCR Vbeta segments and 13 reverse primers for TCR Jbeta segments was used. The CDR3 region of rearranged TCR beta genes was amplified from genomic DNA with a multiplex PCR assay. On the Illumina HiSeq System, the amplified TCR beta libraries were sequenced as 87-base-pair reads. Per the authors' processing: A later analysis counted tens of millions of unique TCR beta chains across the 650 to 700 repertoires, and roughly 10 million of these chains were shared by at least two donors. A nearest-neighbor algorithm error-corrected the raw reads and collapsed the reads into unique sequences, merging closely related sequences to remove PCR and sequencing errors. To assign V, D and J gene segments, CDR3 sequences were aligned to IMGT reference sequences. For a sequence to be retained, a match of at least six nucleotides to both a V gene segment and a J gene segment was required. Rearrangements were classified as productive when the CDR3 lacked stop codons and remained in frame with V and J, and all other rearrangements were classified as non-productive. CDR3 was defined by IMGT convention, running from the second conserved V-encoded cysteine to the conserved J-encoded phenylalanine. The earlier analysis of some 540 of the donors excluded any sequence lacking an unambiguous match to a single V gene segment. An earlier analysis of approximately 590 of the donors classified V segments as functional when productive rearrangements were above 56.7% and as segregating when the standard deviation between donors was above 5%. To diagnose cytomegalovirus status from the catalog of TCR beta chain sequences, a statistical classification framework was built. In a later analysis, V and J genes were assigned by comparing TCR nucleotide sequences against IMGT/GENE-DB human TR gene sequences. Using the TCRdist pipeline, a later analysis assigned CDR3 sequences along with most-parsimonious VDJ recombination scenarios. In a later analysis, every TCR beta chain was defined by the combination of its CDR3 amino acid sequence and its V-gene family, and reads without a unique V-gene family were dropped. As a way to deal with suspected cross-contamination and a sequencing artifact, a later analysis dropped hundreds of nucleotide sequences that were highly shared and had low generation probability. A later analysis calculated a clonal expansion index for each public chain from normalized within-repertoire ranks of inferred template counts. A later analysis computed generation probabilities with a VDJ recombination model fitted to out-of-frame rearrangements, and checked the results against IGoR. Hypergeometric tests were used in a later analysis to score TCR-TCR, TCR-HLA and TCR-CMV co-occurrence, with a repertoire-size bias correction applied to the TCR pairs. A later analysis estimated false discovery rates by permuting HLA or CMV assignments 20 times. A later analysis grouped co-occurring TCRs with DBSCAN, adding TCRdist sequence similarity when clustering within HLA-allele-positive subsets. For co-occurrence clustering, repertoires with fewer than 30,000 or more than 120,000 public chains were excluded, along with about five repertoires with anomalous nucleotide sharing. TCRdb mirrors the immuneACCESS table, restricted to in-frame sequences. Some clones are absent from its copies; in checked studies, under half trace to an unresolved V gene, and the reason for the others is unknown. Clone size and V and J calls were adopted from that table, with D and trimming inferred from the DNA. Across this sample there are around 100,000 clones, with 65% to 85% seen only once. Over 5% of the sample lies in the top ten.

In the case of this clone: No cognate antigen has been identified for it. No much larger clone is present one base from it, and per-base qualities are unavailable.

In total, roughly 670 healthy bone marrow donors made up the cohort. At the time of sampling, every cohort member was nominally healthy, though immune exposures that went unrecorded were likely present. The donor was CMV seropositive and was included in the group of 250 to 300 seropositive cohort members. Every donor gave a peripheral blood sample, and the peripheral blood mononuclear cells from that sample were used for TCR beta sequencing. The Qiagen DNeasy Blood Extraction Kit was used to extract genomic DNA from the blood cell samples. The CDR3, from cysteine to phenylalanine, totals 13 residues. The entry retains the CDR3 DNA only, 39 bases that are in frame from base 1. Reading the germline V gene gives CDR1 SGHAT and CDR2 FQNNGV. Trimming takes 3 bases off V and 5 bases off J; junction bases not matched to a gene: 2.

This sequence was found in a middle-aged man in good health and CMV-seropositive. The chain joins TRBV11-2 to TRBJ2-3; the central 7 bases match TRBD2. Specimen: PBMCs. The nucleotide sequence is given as TGTGCCAGCAGCTTGGCGGGAGAAGATACGCAGTATTTT. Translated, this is CASSLAGEDTQYF.